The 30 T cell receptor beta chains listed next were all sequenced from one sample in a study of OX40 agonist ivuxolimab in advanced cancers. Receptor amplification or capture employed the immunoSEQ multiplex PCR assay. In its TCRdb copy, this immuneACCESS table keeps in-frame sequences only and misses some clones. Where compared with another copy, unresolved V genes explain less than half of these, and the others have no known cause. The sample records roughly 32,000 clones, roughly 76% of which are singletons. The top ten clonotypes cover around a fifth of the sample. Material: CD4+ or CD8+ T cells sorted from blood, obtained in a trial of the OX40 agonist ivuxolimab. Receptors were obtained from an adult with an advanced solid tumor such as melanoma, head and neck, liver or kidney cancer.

The CDR3 spells CSGQGLSTEAFF. The CDR3 DNA sequence: TGCAGCGGCCAGGGTCTTTCAACTGAAGCTTTCTTT. This chain joins TRBV29-1 and TRBJ1-1; perhaps TRBD1 as D (5 bases). V was shortened by 7 bases and J by 5 bases, with 14 bases between the two germline ends. CDR3 length equals 12 residues. Germline CDR1 and CDR2: SQVTM and ANQGSEA.

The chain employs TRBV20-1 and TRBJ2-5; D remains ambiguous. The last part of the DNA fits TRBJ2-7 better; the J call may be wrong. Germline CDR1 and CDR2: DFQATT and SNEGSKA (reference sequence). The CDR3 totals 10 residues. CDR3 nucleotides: TGCAGTGCTCGTCGAGACGAGCAGTACTTC. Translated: CSARRDEQYF.

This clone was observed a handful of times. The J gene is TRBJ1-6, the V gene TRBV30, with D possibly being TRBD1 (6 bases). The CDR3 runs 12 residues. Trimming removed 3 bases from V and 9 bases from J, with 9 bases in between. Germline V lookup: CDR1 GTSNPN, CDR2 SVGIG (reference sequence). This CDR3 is CAWRATGSPLHF. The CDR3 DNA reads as TGTGCCTGGAGGGCGACAGGTTCACCCCTCCACTTT.

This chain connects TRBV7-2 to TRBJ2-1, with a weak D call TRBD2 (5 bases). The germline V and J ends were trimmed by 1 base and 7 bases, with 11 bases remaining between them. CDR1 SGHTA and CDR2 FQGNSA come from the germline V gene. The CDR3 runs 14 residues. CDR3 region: CASSLDRGRNEQFF. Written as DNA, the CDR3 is TGTGCCAGCAGCTTAGACCGGGGAAGGAATGAGCAGTTCTTC.

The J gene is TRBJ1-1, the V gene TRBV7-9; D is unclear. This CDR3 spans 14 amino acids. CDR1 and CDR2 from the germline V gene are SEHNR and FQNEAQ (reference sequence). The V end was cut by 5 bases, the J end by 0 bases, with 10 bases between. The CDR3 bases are TGTGCCAGCAGCCCCTCCAGAGTGAACACTGAAGCTTTCTTT. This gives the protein CASSPSRVNTEAFF.

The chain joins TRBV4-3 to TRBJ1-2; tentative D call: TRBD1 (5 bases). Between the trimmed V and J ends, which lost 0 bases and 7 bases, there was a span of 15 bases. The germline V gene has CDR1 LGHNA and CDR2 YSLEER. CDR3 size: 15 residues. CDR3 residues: CASSQEWRGRGGYTF. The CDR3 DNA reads TGCGCCAGCAGCCAAGAGTGGCGGGGGAGGGGTGGCTACACCTTC.

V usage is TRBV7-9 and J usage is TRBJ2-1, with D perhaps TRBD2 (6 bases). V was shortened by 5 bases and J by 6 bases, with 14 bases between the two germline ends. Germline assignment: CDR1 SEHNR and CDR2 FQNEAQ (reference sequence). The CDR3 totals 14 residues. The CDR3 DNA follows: TGTGCCAGCAGCGGGGCGGACGGGGGCAATGAGCAGTTCTTC. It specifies CASSGADGGNEQFF.

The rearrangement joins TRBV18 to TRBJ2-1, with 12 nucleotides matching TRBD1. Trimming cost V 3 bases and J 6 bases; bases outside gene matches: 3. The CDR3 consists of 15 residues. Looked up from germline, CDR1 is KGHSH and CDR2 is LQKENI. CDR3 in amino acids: CASSPRGQGANEQFF. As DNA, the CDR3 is TGTGCCAGCTCACCGAGGGGACAGGGGGCCAATGAGCAGTTCTTC. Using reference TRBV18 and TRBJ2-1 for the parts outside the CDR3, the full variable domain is NAGVMQNPRHLVRRRGQEARLRCSPMKGHSHVYWYRQLPEEGLKFMVYLQKENIIDESGMPKERFSAEFPKEGPSILRIQQVVRGDSAAYFCASSPRGQGANEQFFGPGTRLTVL.

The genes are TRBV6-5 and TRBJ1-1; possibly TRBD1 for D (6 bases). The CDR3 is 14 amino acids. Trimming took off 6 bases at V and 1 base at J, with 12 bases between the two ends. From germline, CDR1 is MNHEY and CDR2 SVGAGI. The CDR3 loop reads CASSSGQTNTEAFF. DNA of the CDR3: TGTGCCAGCAGCTCTGGACAGACGAACACTGAAGCTTTCTTT.

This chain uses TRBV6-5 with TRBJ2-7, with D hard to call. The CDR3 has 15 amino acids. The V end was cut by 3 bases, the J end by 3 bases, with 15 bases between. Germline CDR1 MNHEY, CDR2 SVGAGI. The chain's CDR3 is CASSYAARPIYEQYF. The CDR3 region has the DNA TGTGCCAGCAGTTATGCTGCAAGACCAATCTACGAGCAGTACTTC.

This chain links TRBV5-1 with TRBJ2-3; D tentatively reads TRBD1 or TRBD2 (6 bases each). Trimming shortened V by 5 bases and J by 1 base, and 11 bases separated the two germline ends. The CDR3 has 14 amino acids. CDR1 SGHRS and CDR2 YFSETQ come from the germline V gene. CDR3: CASSRGAGTDTQYF. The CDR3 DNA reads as TGCGCCAGCAGTAGGGGGGCGGGCACAGATACGCAGTATTTT.

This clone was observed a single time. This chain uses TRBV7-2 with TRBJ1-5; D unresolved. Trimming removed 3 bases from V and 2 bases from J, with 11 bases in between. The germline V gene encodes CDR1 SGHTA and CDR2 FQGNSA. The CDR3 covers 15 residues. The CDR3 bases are TGTGCCAGCAGCTTTTTCGGGGAAGGCAATCAGCCCCAGCATTTT. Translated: CASSFFGEGNQPQHF.

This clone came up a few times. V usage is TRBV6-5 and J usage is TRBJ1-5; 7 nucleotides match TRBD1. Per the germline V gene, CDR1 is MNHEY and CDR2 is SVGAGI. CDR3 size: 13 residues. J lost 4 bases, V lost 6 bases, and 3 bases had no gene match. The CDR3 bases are TGTGCCAGCAGGGCGACAGGGAATCAGCCCCAGCATTTT. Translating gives CASRATGNQPQHF.

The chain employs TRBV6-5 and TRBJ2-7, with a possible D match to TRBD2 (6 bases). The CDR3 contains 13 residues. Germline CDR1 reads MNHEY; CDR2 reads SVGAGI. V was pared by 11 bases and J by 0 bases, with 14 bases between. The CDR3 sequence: CACGASLSYEQYF. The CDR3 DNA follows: TGTGCCTGCGGGGCAAGTCTCTCCTACGAGCAGTACTTC.

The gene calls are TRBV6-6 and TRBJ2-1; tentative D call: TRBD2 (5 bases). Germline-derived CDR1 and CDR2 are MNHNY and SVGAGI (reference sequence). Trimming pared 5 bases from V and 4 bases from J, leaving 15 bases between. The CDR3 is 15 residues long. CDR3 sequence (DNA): TGTGCCAGCAGTCCCAGTGTAGCGCTTTACAATGAGCAGTTCTTC. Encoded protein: CASSPSVALYNEQFF.

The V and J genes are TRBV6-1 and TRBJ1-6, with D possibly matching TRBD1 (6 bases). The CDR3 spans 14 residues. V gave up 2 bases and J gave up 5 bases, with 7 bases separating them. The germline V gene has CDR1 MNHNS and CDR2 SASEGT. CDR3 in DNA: TGTGCCAGCAGTGAACAGGGGAATAATTCACCCCTCCACTTT. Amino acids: CASSEQGNNSPLHF.

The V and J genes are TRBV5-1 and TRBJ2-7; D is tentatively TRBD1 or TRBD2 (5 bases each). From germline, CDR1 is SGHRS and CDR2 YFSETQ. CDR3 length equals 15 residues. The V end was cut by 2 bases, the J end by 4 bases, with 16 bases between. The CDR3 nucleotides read TGCGCCAGCAGCTTTTCCGGGACCCAGCTTTACGAGCAGTACTTC. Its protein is CASSFSGTQLYEQYF.

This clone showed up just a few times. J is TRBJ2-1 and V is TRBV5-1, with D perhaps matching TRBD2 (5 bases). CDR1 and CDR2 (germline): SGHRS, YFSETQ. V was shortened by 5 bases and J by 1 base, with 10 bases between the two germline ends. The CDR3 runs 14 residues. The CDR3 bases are TGCGCCAGCAGGGGAGACAATTCCTACAATGAGCAGTTCTTC. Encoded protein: CASRGDNSYNEQFF.

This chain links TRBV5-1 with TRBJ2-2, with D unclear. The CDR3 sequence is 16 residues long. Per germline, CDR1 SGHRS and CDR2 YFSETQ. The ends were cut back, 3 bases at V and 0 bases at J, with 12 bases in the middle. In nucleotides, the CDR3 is TGCGCCAGCAGCTCCCAAATGGCCGCGAACACCGGGGAGCTGTTTTTT. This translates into CASSSQMAANTGELFF.

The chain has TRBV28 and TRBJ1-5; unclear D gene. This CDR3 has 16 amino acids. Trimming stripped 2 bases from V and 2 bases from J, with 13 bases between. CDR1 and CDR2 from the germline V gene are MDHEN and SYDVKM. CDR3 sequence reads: CASSLGSFRGNQPQHF. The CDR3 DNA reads TGTGCCAGCAGTTTAGGGTCGTTTCGAGGCAATCAGCCCCAGCATTTT. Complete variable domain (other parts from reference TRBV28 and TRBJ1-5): DVKVTQSSRYLVKRTGEKVFLECVQDMDHENMFWYRQDPGLGLRLIYFSYDVKMKEKGDIPEGYSVSREKKERFSLILESASTNQTSMYLCASSLGSFRGNQPQHFGDGTRLSIL.

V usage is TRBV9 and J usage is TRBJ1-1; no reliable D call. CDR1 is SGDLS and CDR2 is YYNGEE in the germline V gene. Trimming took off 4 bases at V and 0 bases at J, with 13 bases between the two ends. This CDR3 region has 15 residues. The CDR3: CASSPTADLNTEAFF. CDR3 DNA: TGTGCCAGCAGCCCTACGGCGGACCTGAACACTGAAGCTTTCTTT.

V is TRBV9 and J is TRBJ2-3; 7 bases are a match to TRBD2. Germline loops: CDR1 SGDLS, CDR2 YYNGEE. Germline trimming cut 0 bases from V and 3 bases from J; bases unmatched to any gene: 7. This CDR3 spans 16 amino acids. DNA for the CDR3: TGTGCCAGCAGCGTAGCTGAGCGGGGTACAACAGATACGCAGTATTTT. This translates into CASSVAERGTTDTQYF.

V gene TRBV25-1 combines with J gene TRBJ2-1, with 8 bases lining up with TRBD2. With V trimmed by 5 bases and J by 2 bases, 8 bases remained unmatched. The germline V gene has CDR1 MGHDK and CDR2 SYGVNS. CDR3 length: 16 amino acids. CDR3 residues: CASSPTKRETYNEQFF. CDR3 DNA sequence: TGTGCCAGCAGTCCAACCAAGCGGGAGACCTACAATGAGCAGTTCTTC.

CDR3 region: CASSSPQGASQPQHF. The DNA for the CDR3 is TGTGCCAGCAGTTCGCCCCAGGGGGCTAGCCAGCCCCAGCATTTT. The gene calls are TRBV6-5 and TRBJ1-5; 8 bases match TRBD1. The CDR3 is 15 amino acids. CDR1 and CDR2 from the germline V gene are MNHEY and SVGAGI. V shed 4 bases and J 7 bases; nucleotides not matched to a gene: 9.

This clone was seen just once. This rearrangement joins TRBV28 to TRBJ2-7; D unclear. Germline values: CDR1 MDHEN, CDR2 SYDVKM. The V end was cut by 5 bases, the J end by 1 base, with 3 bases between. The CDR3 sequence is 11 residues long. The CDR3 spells CASSESYEQYF. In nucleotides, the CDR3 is TGTGCCAGCAGTGAGTCCTACGAGCAGTACTTC.

CDR3 sequence (DNA): TGTGCCAGCAGTTACGGGGGGGAAGAGAGCTACACCTTC. It codes for CASSYGGEESYTF. V is TRBV6-5 and J is TRBJ1-2; D is perhaps TRBD1 (5 bases). There are 13 residues in the CDR3. CDR1 is MNHEY and CDR2 is SVGAGI in the germline V gene. Between the trimmed V and J ends, which lost 2 bases and 9 bases, there was a span of 13 bases.

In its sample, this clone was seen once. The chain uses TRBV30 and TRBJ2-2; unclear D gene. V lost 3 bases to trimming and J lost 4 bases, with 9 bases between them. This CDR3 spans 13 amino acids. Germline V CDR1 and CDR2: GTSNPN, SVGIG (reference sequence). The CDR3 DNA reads TGTGCCTGGAGCCTCAGTAGCACCGGGGAGCTGTTTTTT. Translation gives CAWSLSSTGELFF.

In nucleotides, the CDR3 is TGTGCCAGCAGTTCAGGGTTTGACAAAAACATTCAGTACTTC. Translated, it gives CASSSGFDKNIQYF. The gene calls are TRBV6-5 and TRBJ2-4, with D possibly TRBD1 on 5 matching bases. Between the trimmed V and J ends, which lost 4 bases and 3 bases, there was a span of 10 bases. Germline assignment: CDR1 MNHEY and CDR2 SVGAGI. The CDR3 is 14 residues long.

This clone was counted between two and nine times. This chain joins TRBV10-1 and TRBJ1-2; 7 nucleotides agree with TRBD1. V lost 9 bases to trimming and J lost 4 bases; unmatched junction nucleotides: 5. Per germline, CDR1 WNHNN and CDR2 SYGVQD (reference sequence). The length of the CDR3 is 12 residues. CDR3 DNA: TGCGCCAGTCTCGACAGGGTCTATGGCTACACCTTC. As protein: CASLDRVYGYTF.

This CDR3 reads CASSRAKRGELFF. CDR3 in DNA: TGTGCCAGTAGTCGGGCTAAACGCGGGGAGCTGTTTTTT. The V call is TRBV19, the J call TRBJ2-2; no definite D call. V was trimmed by 5 bases and J by 7 bases, leaving 11 bases between them. This CDR3 spans 13 amino acids. The germline CDR1 and CDR2 sequences are LNHDA and SQIVND (reference sequence).